The 29 T cell receptor beta chains presented below share a single source sample, sequenced in a study of CD8 T cells in ankylosing spondylitis. TCRdb reprocessed the 5' RACE reads with MiXCR, giving one entry per CDR3 protein. The data hold 250,000 to 400,000 distinct CDR3 sequences, with 11% observed a single time. Sequenced material: blood, either unsorted or a sorted T cell fraction (not recorded which). These receptors came from a female donor with ankylosing spondylitis or in good health (not recorded which).

This clonotype was picked up many times. This rearrangement joins TRBV7-8 to TRBJ2-1, with 13 bases matching TRBD2. V lost 5 bases to trimming and J lost 8 bases; unmatched junction nucleotides: 6. CDR1 is SGHVS and CDR2 is FQNEAQ in the germline V gene. This CDR3 contains 15 residues. The CDR3: CASSHRLAGGYEQFF. For the CDR3, the DNA is TGTGCCAGCAGCCATAGACTAGCGGGGGGTTATGAGCAGTTCTTC.

This clonotype came up a few times. J is TRBJ1-2 and V is TRBV25-1; D uncertain. The ends were cut back, 1 base at V and 7 bases at J, with 10 bases in the middle. CDR3 size: 13 residues. The germline gives CDR1 MGHDK, CDR2 SYGVNS. The CDR3, as DNA: TGTGCCAGCAGTGAATCCGCCCTCTTTGGCTACACCTTC. Translation gives CASSESALFGYTF.

In its sample, this clonotype was seen many times. The CDR3 nucleotides read TGTGCCAGCAGTTCAAACCGGAGAGGTGAAGCTTTCTTT. This gives the protein CASSSNRRGEAFF. This chain joins TRBV12-3 or TRBV12-4 and TRBJ1-1; D gene ambiguous. The CDR3 consists of 13 residues. The V and J ends lost 4 bases and 7 bases respectively, with 13 bases between them.

This clonotype was seen ten or more times. The rearrangement uses TRBV4-2 and TRBJ1-3, with a weak D call TRBD1 (5 bases). In germline, CDR1 is LGHNA, CDR2 YNFKEQ. There are 12 residues in the CDR3. The V and J ends lost 1 base and 8 bases respectively, with 6 bases between them. The CDR3 coding sequence is TGTGCCAGCAGCCAAGTGGGGGACACCATATATTTT. As protein: CASSQVGDTIYF.

This clonotype has a count of ten or more. As DNA, the CDR3 is TGTGCCAGCAGCTTAGGCAGGGGCTATGGCTACACCTTC. This sequence encodes CASSLGRGYGYTF. The chain is built from TRBV7-2 and TRBJ1-2; D possibly corresponds to TRBD1 (6 bases). CDR3 length equals 13 residues. Trimming took off 1 base at V and 4 bases at J, with 7 bases between the two ends. The germline CDR1 and CDR2 sequences are SGHTA and FQGNSA.

The J gene is TRBJ2-1, the V gene TRBV5-1, with no clear D. This CDR3 spans 12 amino acids. The germline gives CDR1 SGHRS, CDR2 YFSETQ. Trimming took 1 base from V and 8 from J, leaving 7 bases between them. The CDR3 region has the DNA TGCGCCAGCAGCTTGAGCGAAGATGAGCAGTTCTTC. It yields the protein CASSLSEDEQFF.

The sample holds a few counts of this clonotype. This chain joins TRBV5-1 and TRBJ2-5; D call uncertain. CDR3 size: 14 residues. Germline-derived CDR1 and CDR2 are SGHRS and YFSETQ. The germline V and J ends were trimmed by 2 bases and 4 bases, with 12 bases remaining between them. CDR3 loop: CASSLGSQGETQYF. DNA of the CDR3: TGCGCCAGCAGCTTAGGAAGCCAAGGAGAGACCCAGTACTTC. Full variable domain (outside the CDR3, taken from reference TRBV5-1 and TRBJ2-5): KAGVTQTPRYLIKTRGQQVTLSCSPISGHRSVSWYQQTPGQGLQFLFEYFSETQRNKGNFPGRFSGRQFSNSRSEMNVSTLELGDSALYLCASSLGSQGETQYFGPGTRLLVL.

As concerns this clonotype: A much bigger clone sits one base away, suggesting this may be a read error. The CDR3 nucleotides read TGCAGCGTTAGAAAACAGGGGGAAAACACCGGGGAGCTGTTTTTT. This encodes CSVRKQGENTGELFF. This chain connects TRBV29-1 to TRBJ2-2, with 8 bases lining up with TRBD1. Trimming cost V 5 bases and J 2 bases; bases outside gene matches: 7. Germline loops: CDR1 SQVTM, CDR2 ANQGSEA. This CDR3 region has 15 residues.

This clonotype was observed at least ten times. The rearrangement links TRBV5-1 to TRBJ2-3, with a tentative D call TRBD2 (7 bases). The germline V and J ends were trimmed by 3 bases and 0 bases, with 8 bases remaining between them. Looked up from germline, CDR1 is SGHRS and CDR2 is YFSETQ. This CDR3 spans 14 amino acids. CDR3 nucleotides: TGCGCCAGCAGCTCGGGGGGCAGCACAGATACGCAGTATTTT. It specifies CASSSGGSTDTQYF.

The chain uses TRBV28 and TRBJ2-4; maybe TRBD2 (5 bases). Trimming removed 3 bases from V and 8 bases from J, with 11 bases in between. Germline CDR1 MDHEN, CDR2 SYDVKM. This CDR3 comprises 13 residues. CDR3 DNA sequence: TGTGCCAGCAGTTTCGAGACTATTTACATTCAGTACTTC. Translation: CASSFETIYIQYF.

This clonotype was observed at least ten times. The chain uses TRBV12-3 or TRBV12-4 and TRBJ2-5; no clear D. CDR3 length equals 11 residues. Trimming removed 6 bases at V and 2 bases at J, with 4 bases between. For the CDR3, the DNA is TGTGCCAGCAGCTATCAAGAGACCCAGTACTTC. It is translated as CASSYQETQYF.

The sample holds many counts of this clonotype. This chain uses TRBV10-3 with TRBJ2-1; 8 bases fit TRBD2. This CDR3 comprises 15 residues. Germline CDR1 ENHRY, CDR2 SYGVKD. Trimming cost V 3 bases and J 3 bases; bases outside gene matches: 4. The CDR3 loop is CAISEKRELYNEQFF. The CDR3 DNA reads TGTGCCATCAGTGAAAAGCGGGAGCTCTACAATGAGCAGTTCTTC.

This clonotype was picked up a small number of times. The genes are TRBV18 and TRBJ2-1; the D gene could be TRBD1 or TRBD2 (5 bases each). Germline V gives CDR1 KGHSH, CDR2 LQKENI. This CDR3 comprises 13 residues. V was cut by 6 bases and J by 5 bases, with 11 bases left in between. This chain's CDR3 is CASSQVGDNEQFF. CDR3 in DNA: TGTGCCAGCTCCCAGGTGGGGGACAATGAGCAGTTCTTC.

This clonotype was picked up many times. The chain links TRBV5-6 to TRBJ2-7; D possibly corresponds to TRBD2 (6 bases). With 3 bases removed from V and 0 bases from J, the gap between germline ends came to 16 bases. CDR3 size: 16 residues. Germline CDR1 and CDR2: SGHDT and YYEEEE. This CDR3 is CASSSLNGGSSYEQYF. CDR3 coding DNA: TGTGCCAGCAGCTCCTTGAATGGGGGGAGCTCCTACGAGCAGTACTTC.

The CDR3 nucleotides read TGTGCCAGTAGGGGACAGACCACAGATACGCAGTATTTT. This encodes CASRGQTTDTQYF. The chain links TRBV19 to TRBJ2-3; 7 bases line up with TRBD1. The junction had 2 bases not matched to a gene; V was cut back by 6 bases and J by 2 bases. The CDR3 runs to 13 residues. Germline CDR1 LNHDA, CDR2 SQIVND (reference sequence).

This clonotype was counted many times. The chain is built from TRBV28 and TRBJ2-1, with TRBD2 identical over 7 bases. The CDR3 covers 16 residues. Germline lookup yields CDR1 MDHEN and CDR2 SYDVKM. V trimming: 3 bases; J trimming: 4 bases; junction bases outside the gene matches: 9. CDR3 sequence reads: CASSLGSGPLYNEQFF. For the CDR3, the DNA is TGTGCCAGCAGTTTGGGTAGCGGGCCCCTTTACAATGAGCAGTTCTTC.

This clonotype was detected many times. The J gene is TRBJ2-5, the V gene TRBV7-9, with D perhaps matching TRBD2 (6 bases). V gave up 6 bases and J gave up 4 bases, with 15 bases separating them. CDR3 length: 14 amino acids. The germline CDR1 and CDR2 sequences are SEHNR and FQNEAQ (reference sequence). CDR3 residues: CASSQEGYPETQYF. The CDR3 DNA reads TGTGCCAGCAGTCAGGAGGGGTACCCAGAGACCCAGTACTTC.

On this clonotype: This may come from a read error, since a much larger clone is one base off. The V gene is TRBV5-5, the J gene TRBJ1-5; TRBD1 agrees at 9 bases. Per germline, CDR1 SGHKS and CDR2 YYEKEE (reference sequence). This CDR3 is built from 16 residues. The CDR3: CAGSLTGGYSNQPQHF. CDR3 in DNA: TGTGCCGGCAGCTTGACAGGGGGTTATAGCAATCAGCCCCAGCATTTT.

The chain recombines TRBV28 with TRBJ2-1; D might be TRBD2 (7 bases). This CDR3 comprises 15 residues. Germline V gene sequence: CDR1 MDHEN, CDR2 SYDVKM. The V and J ends lost 7 bases and 7 bases respectively, with 20 bases between them. The CDR3 spells CASNQHGGPANEQFF. CDR3 nucleotide sequence: TGTGCCAGCAACCAACACGGGGGGCCGGCGAATGAGCAGTTCTTC.

This clonotype was counted many times. This chain joins TRBV12-3 or TRBV12-4 and TRBJ2-2; no clear D gene. V lost 8 bases, J lost 5 bases, and 3 bases lay in between. This CDR3 region has 10 residues. In nucleotides, the CDR3 is TGTGCCAGCGGGACCGGGGAGCTGTTTTTT. It is translated as CASGTGELFF.

In its sample, this clonotype was seen many times. The V call is TRBV4-3, the J call TRBJ1-4; TRBD1 is a possible D gene (6 bases). This CDR3 comprises 15 residues. Germline V gene data show CDR1 as LGHNA and CDR2 as YSLEER. Trimming pared 2 bases from V and 5 bases from J, leaving 12 bases between. CDR3 nucleotides: TGCGCCAGCAGCCAAAGGGACACCCGAAATGAAAAACTGTTTTTT. Protein: CASSQRDTRNEKLFF.

This clonotype was seen ten or more times. The gene calls are TRBV6-1 and TRBJ2-3; 12 bases align to TRBD2. Per germline, CDR1 MNHNS and CDR2 SASEGT. Trimming removed 4 bases from V and 1 base from J; junction bases left unmatched: 0. The CDR3 is 15 amino acids. The CDR3 loop is CASSASGRGTDTQYF. CDR3 sequence (DNA): TGTGCCAGCAGTGCTAGCGGGAGGGGCACAGATACGCAGTATTTT.

The V call is TRBV27, the J call TRBJ1-2; D ambiguous. Trimming took off 3 bases at V and 8 bases at J, with 19 bases between the two ends. The CDR3 spans 15 residues. Germline V gene sequence: CDR1 MNHEY, CDR2 SMNVEV (reference sequence). The chain's CDR3 is CASSFTPSGLEGYTF. As DNA, the CDR3 is TGTGCCAGCAGTTTCACCCCCTCAGGTCTGGAGGGCTACACCTTC.

This clonotype was detected ten times or more. The V call is TRBV7-9, the J call TRBJ2-3; D is undetermined. Germline V gene lookup returns CDR1 SEHNR and CDR2 FQNEAQ (reference sequence). V dropped 3 bases and J dropped 2 bases, with 6 bases sitting between them. The CDR3 contains 13 residues. The CDR3 is CASSFKVTDTQYF. CDR3 DNA sequence: TGTGCCAGCAGCTTCAAAGTCACAGATACGCAGTATTTT.

This clonotype was seen a handful of times. This chain joins TRBV11-2 and TRBJ2-4; no firm D call. The germline V gene has CDR1 SGHAT and CDR2 FQNNGV. Trimming removed 3 bases from V and 2 bases from J, with 11 bases in between. The CDR3 has 15 residues. Written as DNA, the CDR3 is TGTGCCAGCAGCTTCTATGGGGATCCCAAAAACATTCAGTACTTC. Translated: CASSFYGDPKNIQYF. The full variable domain, its missing parts supplied by reference TRBV11-2 and TRBJ2-4, is EAGVAQSPRYKIIEKRQSVAFWCNPISGHATLYWYQQILGQGPKLLIQFQNNGVVDDSQLPKDRFSAERLKGVDSTLKIQPAKLEDSAVYLCASSFYGDPKNIQYFGAGTRLSVL.

This clonotype was recorded many times. The genes are TRBV29-1 and TRBJ2-7, with D possibly called TRBD1 or TRBD2 (6 bases each). CDR3 length: 19 residues. Germline V gene sequence: CDR1 SQVTM, CDR2 ANQGSEA. V dropped 0 bases and J dropped 1 base, with 25 bases sitting between them. The CDR3 coding sequence is TGCAGCGTTGAAGATCCGGGGGCAGCAAATAGTCAGACTTCCTACGAGCAGTACTTC. Amino acid sequence: CSVEDPGAANSQTSYEQYF.

To note about this clonotype: This could be a read error, since a much larger clone is one nucleotide away. The chain uses TRBV5-6 and TRBJ1-2; weak D call: TRBD1 (5 bases). Per germline, CDR1 SGHDT and CDR2 YYEEEE. There are 13 residues in the CDR3. The DNA for the CDR3 is TGTGCCAGCAGCTATGGCCGGGACTATGGCGACACCTTC. It is translated as CASSYGRDYGDTF.

The chain links TRBV3-1 to TRBJ2-6; D perhaps matches TRBD1 (6 bases). Germline V gene sequence: CDR1 LGHDT, CDR2 YNNKEL (reference sequence). The CDR3 covers 16 residues. V lost 6 bases and J 4 bases, leaving 16 bases between the germline ends. The CDR3 sequence is CASSTYRVPGANVLTF. Written as DNA, the CDR3 is TGTGCCAGCAGTACTTACAGGGTCCCCGGGGCCAACGTCCTGACTTTC.

This clonotype showed up just a few times. As DNA, the CDR3 is TGTGCCAGCAGCCCGAATGGACAGGGAGAGACCCAGTACTTC. This sequence encodes CASSPNGQGETQYF. The rearrangement uses TRBV7-8 and TRBJ2-5; 8 nucleotides align to TRBD1. This CDR3 spans 14 amino acids. With 5 bases clipped from V and 4 bases from J, the junction kept 6 bases outside the gene matches. Germline lookup yields CDR1 SGHVS and CDR2 FQNEAQ. Based on the CDR3 plus reference TRBV7-8 and TRBJ2-5, the full variable domain is GAGVSQSPRYKVAKRGQDVALRCDPISGHVSLFWYQQALGQGPEFLTYFQNEAQLDKSGLPSDRFFAERPEGSVSTLKIQRTQQEDSAVYLCASSPNGQGETQYFGPGTRLLVL.